Given below is one T cell receptor (beta chain) in context. Its target is not known. The data were taken from a study of cytomegalovirus exposure and HLA in healthy donors. At the level of the study: Counted in an early data release were approximately 80 million unique TCRs from HLA-typed donors.

The PCR made use of 60 Vbeta and 13 Jbeta primers. Source study methods: In a later analysis, roughly 86 million unique TCR beta chains included roughly 11 million shared by two or more donors. The repertoire was sequenced with immunoSEQ multiplex PCR; TCRdb's copy has only in-frame clones and lacks some. The V and J calls and clone size come from that table; D and trimming were worked out from the DNA. Seen here are fewer than 95,000 clones, around 85% observed once, and the top ten hold about 7.2%. Regarding the study as a whole: Later work found most CMV-associated TCR beta chains apparently HLA-restricted. Presence/absence analyses took donor sequencing depth as roughly uniform.

This clonotype originated in a man in his forties in good health and CMV-seropositive. The sample taken for sequencing was PBMCs.

CDR3 region: CASSYSSGGLQYF. DNA of the CDR3: TGTGCCAGCAGTTACTCCTCAGGGGGGTTGCAGTACTTC. J is TRBJ2-7 and V is TRBV6-5, with D perhaps TRBD1 (7 bases). This CDR3 contains 13 residues. V gave up 0 bases and J gave up 9 bases, with 12 bases separating them. CDR1 and CDR2 from the germline V gene are MNHEY and SVGAGI.